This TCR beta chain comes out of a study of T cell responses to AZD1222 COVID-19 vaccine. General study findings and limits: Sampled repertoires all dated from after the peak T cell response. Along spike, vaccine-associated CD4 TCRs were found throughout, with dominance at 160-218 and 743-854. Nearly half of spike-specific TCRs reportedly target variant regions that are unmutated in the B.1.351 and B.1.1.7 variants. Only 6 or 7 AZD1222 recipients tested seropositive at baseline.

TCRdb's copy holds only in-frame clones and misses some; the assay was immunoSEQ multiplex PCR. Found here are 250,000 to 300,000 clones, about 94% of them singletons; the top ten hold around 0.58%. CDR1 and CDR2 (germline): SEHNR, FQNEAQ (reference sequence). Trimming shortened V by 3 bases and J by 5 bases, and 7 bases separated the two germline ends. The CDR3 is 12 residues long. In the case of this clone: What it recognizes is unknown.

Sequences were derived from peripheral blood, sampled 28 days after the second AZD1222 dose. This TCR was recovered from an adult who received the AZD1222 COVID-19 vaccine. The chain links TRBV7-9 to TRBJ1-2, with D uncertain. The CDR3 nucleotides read TGTGCCAGCAGCTTGAGGTCGTATGGCTACACCTTC. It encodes CASSLRSYGYTF.